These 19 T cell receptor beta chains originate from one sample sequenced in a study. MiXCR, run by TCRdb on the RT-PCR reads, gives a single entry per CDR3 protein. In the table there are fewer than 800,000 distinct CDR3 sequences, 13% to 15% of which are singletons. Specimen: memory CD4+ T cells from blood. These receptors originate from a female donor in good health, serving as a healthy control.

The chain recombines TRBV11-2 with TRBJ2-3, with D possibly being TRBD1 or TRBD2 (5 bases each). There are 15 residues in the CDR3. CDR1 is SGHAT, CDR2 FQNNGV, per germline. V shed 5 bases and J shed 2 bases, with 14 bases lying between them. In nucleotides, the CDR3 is TGTGCCAGCAGCCTCGGGACCATACTCACAGATACGCAGTATTTT. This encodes CASSLGTILTDTQYF.

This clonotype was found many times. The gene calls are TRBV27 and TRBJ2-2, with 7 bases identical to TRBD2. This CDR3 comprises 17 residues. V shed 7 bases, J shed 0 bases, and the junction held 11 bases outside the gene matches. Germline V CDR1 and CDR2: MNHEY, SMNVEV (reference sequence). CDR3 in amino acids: CASTPGGGRTNTGELFF. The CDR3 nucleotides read TGTGCCAGCACGCCGGGGGGAGGGAGGACGAACACCGGGGAGCTGTTTTTT.

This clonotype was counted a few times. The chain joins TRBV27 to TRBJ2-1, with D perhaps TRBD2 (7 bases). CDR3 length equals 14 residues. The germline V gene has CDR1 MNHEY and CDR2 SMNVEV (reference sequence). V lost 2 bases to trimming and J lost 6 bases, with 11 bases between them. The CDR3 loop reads CASSLAGALNEQFF. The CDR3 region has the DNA TGTGCCAGCAGTTTAGCGGGGGCCCTCAATGAGCAGTTCTTC.

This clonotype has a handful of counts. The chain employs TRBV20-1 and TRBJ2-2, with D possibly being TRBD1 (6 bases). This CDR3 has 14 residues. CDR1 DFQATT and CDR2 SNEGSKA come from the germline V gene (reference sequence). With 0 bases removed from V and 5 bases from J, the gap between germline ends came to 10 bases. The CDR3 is CSARDARGTGELFF. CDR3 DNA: TGCAGTGCTAGAGACGCAAGGGGGACCGGGGAGCTGTTTTTT.

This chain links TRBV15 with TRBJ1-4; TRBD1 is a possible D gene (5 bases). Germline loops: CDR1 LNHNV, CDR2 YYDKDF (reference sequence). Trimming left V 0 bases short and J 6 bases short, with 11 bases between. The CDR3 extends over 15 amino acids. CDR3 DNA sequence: TGTGCCACCAGCAGAGAGGCAGGGTCGGATGAAAAACTGTTTTTT. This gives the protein CATSREAGSDEKLFF.

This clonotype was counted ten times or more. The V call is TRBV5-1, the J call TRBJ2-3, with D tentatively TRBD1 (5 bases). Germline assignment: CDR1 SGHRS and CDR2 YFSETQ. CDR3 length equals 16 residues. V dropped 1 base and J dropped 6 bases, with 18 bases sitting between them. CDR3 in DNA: TGCGCCAGCAGCTTGTATGGGCCAGGGTATGGGGATACGCAGTATTTT. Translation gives CASSLYGPGYGDTQYF.

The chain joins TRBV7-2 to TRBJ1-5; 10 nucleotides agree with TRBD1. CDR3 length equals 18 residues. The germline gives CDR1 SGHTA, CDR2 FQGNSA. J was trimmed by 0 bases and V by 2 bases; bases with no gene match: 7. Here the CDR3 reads CASSLLRQGAFSNQPQHF. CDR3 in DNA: TGTGCCAGCAGCTTACTCAGACAGGGGGCTTTTAGCAATCAGCCCCAGCATTTT.

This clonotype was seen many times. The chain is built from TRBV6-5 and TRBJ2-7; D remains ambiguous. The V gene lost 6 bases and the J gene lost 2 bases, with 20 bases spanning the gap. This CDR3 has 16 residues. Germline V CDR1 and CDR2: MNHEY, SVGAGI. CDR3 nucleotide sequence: TGTGCCAGCAGCCTAGAACCCACGAGGTTGACCTACGAGCAGTACTTC. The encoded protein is CASSLEPTRLTYEQYF.

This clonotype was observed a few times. This chain's CDR3 is CASSFRQSGANVLTF. Written as DNA, the CDR3 is TGTGCCAGCAGTTTTAGACAGTCCGGGGCCAACGTCCTGACTTTC. The chain recombines TRBV12-3 or TRBV12-4 with TRBJ2-6; weak D call: TRBD1 (5 bases). CDR3 length: 15 amino acids. V lost 3 bases to trimming and J lost 4 bases, with 10 bases between them.

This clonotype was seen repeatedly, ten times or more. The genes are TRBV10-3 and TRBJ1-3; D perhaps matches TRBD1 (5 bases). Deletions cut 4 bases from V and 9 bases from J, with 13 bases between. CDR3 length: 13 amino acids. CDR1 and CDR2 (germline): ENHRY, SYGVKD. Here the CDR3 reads CAISAVGAPTIYF. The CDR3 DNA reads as TGTGCCATCAGTGCTGTAGGGGCTCCCACCATATATTTT.

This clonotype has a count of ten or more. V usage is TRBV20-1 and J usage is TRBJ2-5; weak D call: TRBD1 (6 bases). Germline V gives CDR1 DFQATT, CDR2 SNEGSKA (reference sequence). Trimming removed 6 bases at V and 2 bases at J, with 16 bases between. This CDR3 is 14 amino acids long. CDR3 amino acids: CSAPLGQAQETQYF. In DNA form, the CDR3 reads TGCAGTGCACCTTTGGGACAAGCACAAGAGACCCAGTACTTC.

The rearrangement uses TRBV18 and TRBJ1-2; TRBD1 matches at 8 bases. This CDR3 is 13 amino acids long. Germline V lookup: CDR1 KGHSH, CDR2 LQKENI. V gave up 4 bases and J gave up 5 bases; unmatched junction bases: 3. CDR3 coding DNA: TGTGCCAGCTCACGGACAGGGCGGTATGGCTACACCTTC. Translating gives CASSRTGRYGYTF.

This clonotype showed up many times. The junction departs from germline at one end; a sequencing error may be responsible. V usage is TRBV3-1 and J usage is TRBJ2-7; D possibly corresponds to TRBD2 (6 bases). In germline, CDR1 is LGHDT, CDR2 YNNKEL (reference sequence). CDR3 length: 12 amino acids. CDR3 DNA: TGCGCCAGCAGCCAAGGAGGGCGCGAGCAGTACTTC. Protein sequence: CASSQGGREQYF.

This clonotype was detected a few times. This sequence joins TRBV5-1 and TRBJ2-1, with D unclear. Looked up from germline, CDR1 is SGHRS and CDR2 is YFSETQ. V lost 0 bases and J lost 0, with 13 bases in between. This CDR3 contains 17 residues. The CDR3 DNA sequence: TGCGCCAGCAGCTTGGGGCCGCTTCAGAGCTCCTACAATGAGCAGTTCTTC. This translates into CASSLGPLQSSYNEQFF.

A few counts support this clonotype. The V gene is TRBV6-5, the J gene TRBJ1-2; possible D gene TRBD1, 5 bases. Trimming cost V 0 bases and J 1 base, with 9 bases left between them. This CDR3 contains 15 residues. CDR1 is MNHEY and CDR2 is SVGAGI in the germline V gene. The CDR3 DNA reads TGTGCCAGCAGTTACTCGGGACTTAATAACTATGGCTACACCTTC. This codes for CASSYSGLNNYGYTF.

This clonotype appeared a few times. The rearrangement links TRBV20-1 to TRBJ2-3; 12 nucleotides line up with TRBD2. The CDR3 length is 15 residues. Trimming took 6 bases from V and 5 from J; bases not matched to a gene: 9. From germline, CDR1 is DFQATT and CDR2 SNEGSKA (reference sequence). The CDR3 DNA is TGCAGTGCCGCAGATCAGACTAGCGGGGGAGATACGCAGTATTTT. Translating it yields CSAADQTSGGDTQYF.

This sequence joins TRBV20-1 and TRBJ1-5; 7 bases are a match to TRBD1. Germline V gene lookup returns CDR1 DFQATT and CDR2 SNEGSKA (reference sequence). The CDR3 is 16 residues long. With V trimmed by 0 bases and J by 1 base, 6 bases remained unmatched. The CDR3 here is CSARDYRRGSNQPQHF. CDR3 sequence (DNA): TGCAGTGCTAGAGATTACCGCAGGGGGAGCAATCAGCCCCAGCATTTT.

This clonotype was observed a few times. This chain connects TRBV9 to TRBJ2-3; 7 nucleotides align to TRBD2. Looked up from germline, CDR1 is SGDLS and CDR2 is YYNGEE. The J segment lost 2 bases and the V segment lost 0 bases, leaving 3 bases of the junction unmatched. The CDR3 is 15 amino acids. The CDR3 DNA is TGTGCCAGCAGCGTAGCGGGAGGCAACACAGATACGCAGTATTTT. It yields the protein CASSVAGGNTDTQYF.

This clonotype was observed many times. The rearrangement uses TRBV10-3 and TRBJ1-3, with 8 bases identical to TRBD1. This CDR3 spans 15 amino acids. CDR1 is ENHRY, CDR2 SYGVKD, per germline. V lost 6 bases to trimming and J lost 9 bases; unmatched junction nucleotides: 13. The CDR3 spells CAISGTGTYGSTIYF. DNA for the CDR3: TGTGCCATCAGCGGGACAGGCACGTACGGGAGCACCATATATTTT.